The sequence of this T cell receptor beta chain was determined in a study of response to subunit inactivated influenza vaccine. V was clipped by 5 bases and J by 7 bases; unmatched bases: 14. This CDR3 comprises 16 residues. From germline, CDR1 is SEHNR and CDR2 FQNEAQ (reference sequence). Findings and caveats of the study: After each seasonal influenza vaccination, few new T cells are recruited, the authors suggested.

TCRdb analysed the RT-PCR reads with MiXCR anew, one entry per CDR3 protein. The table lists over 300,000 distinct CDR3 sequences, 21% of them singletons. This clonotype came up a few times. Its antigen is not identified. The sequencing here drew on PBMCs from blood, taken about 20 months after vaccination. The TCR sequence derives from a man aged 45 to 70 who received an inactivated influenza vaccine. This sequence joins TRBV7-9 and TRBJ2-1, with 7 positions matching TRBD2. CDR3 in amino acids: CASSPPFWRELNEQFF. CDR3 DNA: TGTGCCAGCAGCCCCCCTTTTTGGCGGGAGTTGAATGAGCAGTTCTTC.